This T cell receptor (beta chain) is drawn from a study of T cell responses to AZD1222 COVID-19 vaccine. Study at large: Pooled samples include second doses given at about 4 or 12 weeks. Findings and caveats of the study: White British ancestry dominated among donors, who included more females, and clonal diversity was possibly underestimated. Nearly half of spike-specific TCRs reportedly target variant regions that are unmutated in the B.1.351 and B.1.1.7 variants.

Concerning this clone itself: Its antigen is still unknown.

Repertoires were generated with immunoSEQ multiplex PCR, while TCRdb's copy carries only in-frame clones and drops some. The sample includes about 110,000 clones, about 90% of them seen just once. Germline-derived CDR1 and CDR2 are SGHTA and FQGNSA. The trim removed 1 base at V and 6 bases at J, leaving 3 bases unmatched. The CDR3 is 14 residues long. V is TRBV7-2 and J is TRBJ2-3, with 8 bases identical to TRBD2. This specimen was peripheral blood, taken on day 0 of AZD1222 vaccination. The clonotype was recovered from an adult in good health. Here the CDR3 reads CASSLEPSGDTQYF. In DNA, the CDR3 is TGTGCCAGCAGCTTAGAGCCTAGCGGGGATACGCAGTATTTT. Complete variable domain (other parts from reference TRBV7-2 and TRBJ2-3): GAGVSQSPSNKVTEKGKDVELRCDPISGHTALYWYRQSLGQGLEFLIYFQGNSAPDKSGLPSDRFSAERTGGSVSTLTIQRTQQEDSAVYLCASSLEPSGDTQYFGPGTRLTVL.